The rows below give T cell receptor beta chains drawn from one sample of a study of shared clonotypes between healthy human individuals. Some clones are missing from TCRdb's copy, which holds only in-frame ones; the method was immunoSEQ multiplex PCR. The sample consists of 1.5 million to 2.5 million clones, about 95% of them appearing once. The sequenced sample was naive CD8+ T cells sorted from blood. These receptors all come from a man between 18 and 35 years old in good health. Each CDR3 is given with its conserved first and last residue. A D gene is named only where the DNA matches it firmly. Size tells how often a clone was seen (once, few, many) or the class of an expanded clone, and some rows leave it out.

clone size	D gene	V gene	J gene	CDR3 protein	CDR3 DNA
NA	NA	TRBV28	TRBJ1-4	CASSLYRGPNEKLFF	TGTGCCAGCAGTTTATATCGGGGGCCTAATGAAAAACTGTTTTTT
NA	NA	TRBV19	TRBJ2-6	CASGQFSGANVLTF	TGTGCCAGTGGTCAATTCTCTGGGGCCAACGTCCTGACTTTC
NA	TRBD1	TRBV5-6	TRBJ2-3	CASSSGQGGPDTQYF	TGTGCCAGCAGCTCCGGACAGGGCGGCCCAGATACGCAGTATTTT
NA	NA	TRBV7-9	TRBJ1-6	CASSFGTINSPLHF	TGTGCCAGCAGCTTCGGGACTATTAATTCACCCCTCCACTTT
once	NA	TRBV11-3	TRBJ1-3	CASSLALFSGHKKLGNTIYF	TGTGCCAGCAGCTTAGCCTTATTCTCGGGACACAAAAAACTTGGAAACACCATATATTTT
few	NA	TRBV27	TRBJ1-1	CASSASGNTEAFF	TGTGCCAGCAGTGCCTCCGGAAACACTGAAGCTTTCTTT
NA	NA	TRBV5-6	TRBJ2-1	CASSLDGQHSYNEQFF	TGTGCCAGCAGCTTGGATGGCCAGCACTCCTACAATGAGCAGTTCTTC
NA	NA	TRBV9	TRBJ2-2	CASSADGGGASGELFF	TGTGCCAGCAGCGCCGACGGCGGGGGCGCGTCCGGGGAGCTGTTTTTT
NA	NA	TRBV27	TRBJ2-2	CASSSTGSGELFF	TGTGCCAGCAGTTCAACAGGTTCCGGGGAGCTGTTTTTT
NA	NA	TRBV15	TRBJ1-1	CATSSPENTEAFF	TGTGCCACCAGCAGTCCAGAGAACACTGAAGCTTTCTTT
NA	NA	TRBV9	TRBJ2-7	CASSVGGVGYEQYF	TGTGCCAGCAGCGTAGGAGGGGTCGGATACGAGCAGTACTTC
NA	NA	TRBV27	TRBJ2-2	CASSYLRTATTGELFF	TGTGCCAGCAGCTACCTCCGGACAGCCACCACCGGGGAGCTGTTTTTT
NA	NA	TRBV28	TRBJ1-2	CASSLLGGSYGYTF	TGTGCCAGCAGTTTACTCGGGGGTTCCTATGGCTACACCTTC
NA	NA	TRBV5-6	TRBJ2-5	CASSLTFGGGVPQETQYF	TGTGCCAGCAGCTTGACTTTCGGCGGGGGCGTTCCCCAAGAGACCCAGTACTTC
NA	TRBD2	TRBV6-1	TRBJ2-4	CASVRGDAKNIQYF	TGTGCCAGCGTACGGGGGGACGCCAAAAACATTCAGTACTTC
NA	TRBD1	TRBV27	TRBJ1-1	CASSPPTGTLLKNTEAFF	TGTGCCAGCAGTCCGCCGACAGGGACCCTCTTGAAGAACACTGAAGCTTTCTTT
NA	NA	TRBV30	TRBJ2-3	CAWRSTELARTDTQYF	TGTGCCTGGAGGTCCACTGAACTAGCTCGCACAGATACGCAGTATTTT
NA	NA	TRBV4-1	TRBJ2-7	CASSQLVGSYEQYF	TGCGCCAGCAGCCAACTAGTAGGCTCCTACGAGCAGTACTTC
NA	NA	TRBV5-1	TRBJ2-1	CASSLAEGAANEQFF	TGCGCCAGCAGCTTGGCCGAGGGTGCGGCCAATGAGCAGTTCTTC
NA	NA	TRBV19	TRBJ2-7	CASSIRDSYEQYF	TGTGCCAGTAGTATAAGGGACTCCTACGAGCAGTACTTC
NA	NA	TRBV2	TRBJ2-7	CASSEDPGHYEQYF	TGTGCCAGCAGTGAAGACCCGGGGCACTACGAGCAGTACTTC
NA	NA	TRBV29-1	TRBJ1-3	CSVRLRVETAYSGNTIYF	TGCAGCGTTAGGCTACGGGTGGAAACGGCATACTCTGGAAACACCATATATTTT
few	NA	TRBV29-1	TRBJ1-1	CSVERQNTEAFF	TGCAGCGTTGAAAGGCAGAACACTGAAGCTTTCTTT
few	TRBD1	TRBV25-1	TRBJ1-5	CASSETGIQPQHF	TGTGCCAGCAGCGAGACAGGGATTCAGCCCCAGCATTTT
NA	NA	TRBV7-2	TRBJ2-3	CASSLAYLSGTTDTQYF	TGTGCCAGCAGCTTAGCGTATCTCAGCGGTACTACAGATACGCAGTATTTT
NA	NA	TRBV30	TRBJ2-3	CAWMSRSSTSDTQYF	TGTGCCTGGATGAGTAGGAGCTCCACAAGCGATACGCAGTATTTT
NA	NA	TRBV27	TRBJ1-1	CASVPMGATEAFF	TGTGCCAGCGTTCCGATGGGGGCCACTGAAGCTTTCTTT
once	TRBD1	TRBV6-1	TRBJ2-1	CASRDRGRNEQFF	TGTGCCAGCAGGGACAGGGGTCGGAATGAGCAGTTCTTC
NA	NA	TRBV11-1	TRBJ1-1	CASSRDWNTEAFF	TGTGCCAGCAGCCGGGACTGGAACACTGAAGCTTTCTTT
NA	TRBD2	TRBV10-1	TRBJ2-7	CASSSGSYEQYF	TGCGCCAGTTCTAGCGGGTCCTACGAGCAGTACTTC
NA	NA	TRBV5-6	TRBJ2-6	CATHDGVGANVLTF	TGTGCCACGCATGATGGAGTTGGGGCCAACGTCCTGACTTTC
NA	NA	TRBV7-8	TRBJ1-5	CASSPRSRQFSNQPQHF	TGTGCCAGCAGCCCTCGATCGAGACAGTTTAGCAATCAGCCCCAGCATTTT
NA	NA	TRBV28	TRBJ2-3	CASSFINTQYF	TGTGCCAGCAGTTTCATAAATACGCAGTATTTT
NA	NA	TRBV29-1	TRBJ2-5	CSVEDQARQSFQETQYF	TGCAGCGTTGAAGATCAGGCGCGACAGAGCTTCCAAGAGACCCAGTACTTC
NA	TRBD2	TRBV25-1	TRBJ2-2	CASTLAGGPGELFF	TGTGCCAGCACCTTAGCGGGAGGGCCCGGGGAGCTGTTTTTT
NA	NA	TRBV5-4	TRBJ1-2	CASMREDYGYTF	TGTGCCAGCATGAGGGAAGACTATGGCTACACCTTC
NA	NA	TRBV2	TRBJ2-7	CAGGPGYEQYF	TGTGCCGGGGGTCCCGGCTACGAGCAGTACTTC
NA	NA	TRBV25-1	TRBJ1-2	CASSDLRAGKHYGYTF	TGTGCCAGCAGTGATCTCCGGGCAGGGAAGCACTATGGCTACACCTTC
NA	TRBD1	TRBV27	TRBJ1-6	CASSFQQGEEYNSPLHF	TGTGCCAGCAGTTTCCAACAGGGGGAGGAGTATAATTCACCCCTCCACTTT
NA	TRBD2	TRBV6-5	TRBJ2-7	CASSYPGGVEQYF	TGTGCCAGCAGTTACCCCGGGGGGGTCGAGCAGTACTTC
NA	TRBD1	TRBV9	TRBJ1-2	CASSPRTGDGYTF	TGTGCCAGCAGCCCCCGGACAGGGGACGGCTACACCTTC
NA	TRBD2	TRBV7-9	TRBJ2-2	CASSWGTSYTGELFF	TGTGCCAGCAGCTGGGGGACTAGCTACACCGGGGAGCTGTTTTTT
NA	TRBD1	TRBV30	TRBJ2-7	CAWRPGQGGNEQYF	TGTGCCTGGAGACCGGGACAGGGAGGGAACGAGCAGTACTTC
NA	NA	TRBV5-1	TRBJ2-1	CASSLEATGNEQFF	TGCGCCAGCAGCTTGGAGGCAACCGGGAATGAGCAGTTCTTC
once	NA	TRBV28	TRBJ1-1	CASSLPVLTDHTEAFF	TGTGCCAGCAGTTTACCGGTTCTGACGGACCACACTGAAGCTTTCTTT
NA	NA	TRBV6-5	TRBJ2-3	CASSYSTDTDTQYF	TGTGCCAGCAGTTACTCGACGGACACAGATACGCAGTATTTT
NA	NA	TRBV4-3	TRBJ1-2	CASSPGLAGVYGYTF	TGCGCCAGCAGCCCAGGGCTTGCAGGGGTCTATGGCTACACCTTC
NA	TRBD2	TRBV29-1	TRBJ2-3	CSVVGTSGRETDTQYF	TGCAGCGTTGTGGGGACTAGCGGGAGGGAAACAGATACGCAGTATTTT
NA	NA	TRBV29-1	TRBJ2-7	CSAHGGDSYEQYF	TGCAGCGCCCACGGAGGGGACTCCTACGAGCAGTACTTC
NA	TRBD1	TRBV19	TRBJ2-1	CASSADRDYNEQFF	TGTGCCAGTAGTGCCGACAGGGATTACAATGAGCAGTTCTTC
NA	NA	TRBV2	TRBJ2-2	CASSEWLVGGELFF	TGTGCCAGCAGTGAATGGTTGGTCGGCGGGGAGCTGTTTTTT
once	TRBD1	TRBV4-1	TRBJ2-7	CASSQDSDRGDEQYF	TGCGCCAGCAGCCAAGATAGCGACAGGGGGGACGAGCAGTACTTC
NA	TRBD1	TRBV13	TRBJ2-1	CASSLLGQGEDEQFF	TGTGCCAGCAGCTTATTGGGACAGGGGGAGGATGAGCAGTTCTTC
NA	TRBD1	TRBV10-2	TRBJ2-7	CASRGTGGTYEQYF	TGCGCCAGCAGGGGGACAGGGGGGACCTACGAGCAGTACTTC
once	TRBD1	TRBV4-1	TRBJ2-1	CASSQEDRSYNEQFF	TGCGCCAGCAGCCAAGAGGACAGGTCCTACAATGAGCAGTTCTTC
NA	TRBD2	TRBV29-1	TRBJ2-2	CSQPGLAGGGTGELFF	TGCAGCCAACCGGGGCTAGCGGGGGGAGGCACCGGGGAGCTGTTTTTT
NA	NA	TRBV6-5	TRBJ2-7	CASSYSSGATSYEQYF	TGTGCCAGCAGTTACTCGTCGGGGGCCACCTCCTACGAGCAGTACTTC
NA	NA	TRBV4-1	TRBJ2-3	CASSQGLTDTQYF	TGCGCCAGCAGCCAGGGCTTAACTGATACGCAGTATTTT
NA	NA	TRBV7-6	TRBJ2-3	CASSPSGGTDTQYF	TGTGCCAGCAGCCCCTCTGGTGGCACAGATACGCAGTATTTT
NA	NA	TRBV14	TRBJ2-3	CASSQLARTAASTDTQYF	TGTGCCAGCAGCCAGTTAGCGAGGACTGCTGCTAGCACAGATACGCAGTATTTT